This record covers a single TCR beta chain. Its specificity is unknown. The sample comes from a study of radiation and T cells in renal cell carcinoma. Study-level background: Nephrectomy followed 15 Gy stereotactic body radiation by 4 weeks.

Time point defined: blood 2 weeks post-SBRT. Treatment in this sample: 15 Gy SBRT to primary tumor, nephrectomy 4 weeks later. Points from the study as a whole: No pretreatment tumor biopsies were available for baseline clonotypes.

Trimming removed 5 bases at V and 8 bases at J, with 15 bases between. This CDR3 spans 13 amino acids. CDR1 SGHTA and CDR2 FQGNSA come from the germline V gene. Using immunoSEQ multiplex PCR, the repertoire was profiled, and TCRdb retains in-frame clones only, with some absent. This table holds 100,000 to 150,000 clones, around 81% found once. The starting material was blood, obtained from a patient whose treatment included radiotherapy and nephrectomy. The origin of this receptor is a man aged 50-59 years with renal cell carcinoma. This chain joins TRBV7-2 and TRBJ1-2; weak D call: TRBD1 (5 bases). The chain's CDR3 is CASSTDRQNGYTF. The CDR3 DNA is TGTGCCAGCAGCACCGACAGACAGAACGGCTACACCTTC.